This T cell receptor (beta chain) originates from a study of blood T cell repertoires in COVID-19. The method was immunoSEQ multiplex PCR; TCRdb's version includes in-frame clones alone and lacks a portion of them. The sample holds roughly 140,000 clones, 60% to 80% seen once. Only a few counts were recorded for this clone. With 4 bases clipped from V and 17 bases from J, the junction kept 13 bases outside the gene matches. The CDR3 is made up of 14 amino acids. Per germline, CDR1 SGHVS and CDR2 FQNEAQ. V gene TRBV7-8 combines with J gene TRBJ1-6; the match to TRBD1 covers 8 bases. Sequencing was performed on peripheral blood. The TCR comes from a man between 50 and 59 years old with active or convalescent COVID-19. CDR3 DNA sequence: TGTGCCAGCAGCTCAAAGCCCACGACAGGGGTTTTCCACTTT. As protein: CASSSKPTTGVFHF.